This entry features one T cell receptor (beta chain) sequence. Its antigen remains undetermined. No base quality information exists; no much larger clone differs at one position. Using the deep immunoSEQ assay, multiplex PCR amplified TCR CDR3 regions from genomic DNA. For each cell subset, the extracted genomic DNA was distributed evenly across all wells of several immunoSEQ 96-well plates, and each plate served as one replicate. For sorted subsets, approximately 210 ng of genomic DNA, equivalent to 25,000 to 35,000 T cell genomes, went into each replicate PCR. Purified libraries were measured with a Qubit 3.0 fluorometer, size-checked on a Bioanalyzer 2100, and measured again with the KAPA Library Quantification kit. Every immunoSEQ 96-well plate was sequenced on a dedicated single-read 150-cycle Illumina NextSeq 550 flow cell. Under the source paper's analysis protocol: Because the immunoSEQ output included only junctional sequences and no quality scores, the filtering could not be the same as the filtering used for full-length reads. To assign V/J genes and CDR3, sequences were annotated against IMGT germline references using PyIR, a Python wrapper for IgBLAST v1.9. Reads were removed for weak V/J assignments (E-value above 1e-6), missing CDR3, stop codons, out-of-frame junctions, or ambiguous translated residues. V3J clonotypes were defined by identical inferred V gene, J gene, and CDR3 amino acid sequence. Percentage overlap between repertoires was calculated by dividing the number of shared unique clonotypes by the size of the smaller repertoire. Richness of each repertoire was evaluated using RTK rarefaction, the Chao1 estimator, and Recon v2.1 estimates of unobserved clonotypes. Generation probabilities for all TCRbeta clonotypes obtained by the gDNA method from a handful of donors were computed using OLGA. TCRdb provides this immuneACCESS table in a form limited to in-frame rearrangements. Some clones are lacking; in checked studies, under half of them reflect an unresolved V gene, and why the rest are absent is not known. V and J calls and clone size follow that table, whereas D and trimming were derived from the DNA. The sample table contains about 580,000 clones; only one count was recorded for 98% of them. The top ten clonotypes cover 0.3% of the sample.

The sample comes from a study of shared clonotypes between healthy human individuals (dated by TCRdb to 2018 to 2020). Describing the broader study: A few men and a couple of women, aged 18 to 49 years, made up the cohort. To estimate repertoire size and how much clonotype sharing occurs between individuals, the study deeply sequenced the blood TCR repertoires of five healthy adults. For each donor, CD4 naive and CD4 memory were each run on three plates, CD8 naive on two plates, and CD8 memory on one plate. Between about 0.85 and 9.5 billion PBMCs per donor were obtained by leukapheresis. Libraries were prepared and TCR repertoires were sequenced by different laboratories using diverse techniques, in order to increase sequencing depth and limit assay-specific biases.

For the CD8 naive samples, CD45RO-negative cells were positively selected for CCR7, yielding a CD45RA+CCR7+ population from which TemRA cells were excluded. Donors were healthy HIV-negative adults with no recently reported acute infections or vaccinations. Every donor was a Caucasian adult living in Nashville, Tennessee, USA. After blood collection by leukapheresis, PBMCs were isolated using Ficoll-Histopaque density gradient centrifugation and then cryopreserved in the vapor phase of liquid nitrogen. Analytical flow cytometry was used to check the purity and quantity of every magnetically sorted T cell population. Genomic DNA was isolated from every sorted fraction and measured by UV absorbance on a Nanodrop 2000c. The study at large found these results: Compared with non-shared clonotypes, clonotypes shared by all four sorted-subset donors had higher generation probabilities. Naive subsets generally had larger estimated clonotype richness than memory subsets did. About 5% of naive CD4, 3.5% of naive CD8, about 2.4% of memory CD4, and over 0.35% of memory CD8 clonotypes were shared across several donors. The small number of donors limited the genetic and exposure-history diversity represented. Sampling was restricted to blood, and TCR repertoires in tissue are likely to differ from TCR repertoires in blood. Pairwise subsampling indicated that sequencing depth was expected to affect the degree of clonotype sharing among donors. Incomplete sequencing was indicated by rarefaction of sorted-subset datasets, despite the large sequencing depth.

This sequence was found in a man between 25 and 39 years old in good health. The sequencing input was naive CD8+ T cells sorted from blood. In light of the paper, this sample's cell subset or site label describes: CD45RA+CCR7+.

The nucleotide sequence is TGTGCCAGCAGTGGTTGGACAGTGAACACTGAAGCTTTCTTT. Its coded protein is CASSGWTVNTEAFF. This chain joins TRBV6-1 to TRBJ1-1; the D gene is perhaps TRBD1, from 6 matching bases. From the germline V gene, CDR1 is MNHNS and CDR2 is SASEGT. The CDR3 goes from the cysteine to the phenylalanine over 14 residues. CDR3 DNA is the only sequence kept; it has 42 bases, read in frame from the first base. V is reduced by 4 bases and J by 0 bases, leaving a spacing of 9 bases between them.